Listed below are T cell receptor beta chains from one sample, sequenced in a study of cytomegalovirus exposure and HLA in healthy donors. Produced via immunoSEQ multiplex PCR; TCRdb's table is partial and in-frame only. Seen here are under 200,000 clones, around three quarters observed once, and the top ten hold approximately 0.69%. The source material was PBMCs. The receptors shown here come from a woman aged 40 to 55 in good health and CMV-seronegative. Each CDR3 is given with its conserved first and last residue. The D gene is left open where the match is weak. The size of a clone is reported for some rows only, either as once, few or many, or as a class for expanded clones.

TRBJ2-1,-,TRBD2,TRBV27,TGTGCCAGCAGTCCCCTAGCGGGGGCCTACAATGAGCAGTTCTTC,CASSPLAGAYNEQFF
TRBJ2-3,-,-,TRBV4-3,TGCGCCAGCAGCCAAGATCATCCAGATACGCAGTATTTT,CASSQDHPDTQYF
TRBJ1-2,few,-,TRBV7-8,TGTGCCAGCAGCTTAGAGGCTCGGGGGGCGATTGGCTATGGCTACACCTTC,CASSLEARGAIGYGYTF
TRBJ2-1,-,TRBD1,TRBV6-1,TGTGCCAGTTGGACAGGGGGAGATGAGCAGTTCTTC,CASWTGGDEQFF
TRBJ1-1,-,-,TRBV6-5,TGTGCCAGCAGTTTGAACAGGGTCATGAACACTGAAGCTTTCTTT,CASSLNRVMNTEAFF
TRBJ2-1,-,TRBD2,TRBV9,TGTGCCAGCAGCGTACCCCGGGGGGGAGGAGATGAGCAGTTCTTC,CASSVPRGGGDEQFF
TRBJ1-2,few,TRBD1,TRBV11-3,TGTGCCAGCAGCTTAGGTCCAGGGGGCTATGGCTACACCTTC,CASSLGPGGYGYTF
TRBJ1-5,-,TRBD1,TRBV28,TGTGCCAGCAGTTTAGGAACAGGGGGAAGCAATCAGCCCCAGCATTTT,CASSLGTGGSNQPQHF
TRBJ2-5,-,TRBD1,TRBV18,TGTGCCAGCTCACCACTACCTGCGGACAGGGGGAACGAAGAGACCCAGTACTTC,CASSPLPADRGNEETQYF
TRBJ1-6,once,TRBD1,TRBV5-6,TGTGCCAGCAGCCCGGACAGGGGGCGCTCCTATAATTCACCCCTCCACTTT,CASSPDRGRSYNSPLHF